This T cell receptor beta chain was sequenced for a study of metastatic and nonmetastatic thyroid tumors. Germline values: CDR1 SGHTA, CDR2 FQGNSA. The length of the CDR3 is 11 amino acids, counting both ends. Thyroid surgery had not been preceded by any treatment in any patient. TCRdb used MiXCR to call clones anew from the PCR reads. Of about 7,000 clones listed, 18% are singletons. A word on this clone: The CDR3 does not end in the conserved phenylalanine or tryptophan, so this is likely a read error. The limits of the CDR3 on the DNA are not certain, so only TCRdb's listed CDR3 is given.

The rearrangement links TRBV7-2 to TRBJ1-1; the table's D call of TRBD1 was not tested on the DNA. The source material was adjacent normal tissue. The TCR sequence derives from a male donor with papillary thyroid cancer or a benign thyroid nodule (not recorded which). Some clones in this sample may be carry-over from other donors' samples. CDR3 in amino acids: CASSYREEASI.